This T cell receptor (beta chain) appears in the sequencing data of a study of graft-versus-host responses after intestinal transplantation. Study context: The study gave all recipients anti-thymocyte globulin induction, then tacrolimus and steroids for about 3 years.

Overall study results and limits: Ileal or blood samples showed some GvH clones first, and such clones were also found in recipient marrow. Peak circulating GvH clone levels tracked with early post-transplant HvG declines.

CDR1 and CDR2 (germline): MNHEY, SVGAGI. V shed 6 bases and J shed 5 bases, with 11 bases lying between them. This CDR3 comprises 13 residues. In the case of this clone: Its antigen is not known.

Produced via immunoSEQ multiplex PCR; TCRdb's table is partial and in-frame only. This table holds about 92,000 clones, around 83% found once. This material consisted of unstimulated CD8+ T cells sorted from spleen or lymph node cells, taken before intestinal transplant. The rearrangement links TRBV6-5 to TRBJ2-1, with no clear D. This TCR was recovered from a human donor who received an intestinal transplant. The CDR3 loop reads CASSHDAHNEQFF. The DNA for the CDR3 is TGTGCCAGCAGCCACGACGCTCACAATGAGCAGTTCTTC.